One T cell receptor (beta chain) is described in this entry. CDR1 and CDR2 (germline): SGDLS, YYNGEE. Trimming took 2 bases from V and 6 from J; bases not matched to a gene: 4. The CDR3 covers 15 residues. This sample is drawn from a study of monozygotic twins with cystic fibrosis. The method was immunoSEQ multiplex PCR; TCRdb's version includes in-frame clones alone and lacks a portion of them. The data hold about 23,000 clones, with approximately 90% observed a single time. The sample taken for sequencing was blood. This TCR derives from a girl aged 2 to 9 with cystic fibrosis. The rearrangement links TRBV9 to TRBJ2-3; TRBD2 matches at 12 bases. In DNA, the CDR3 is TGTGCCAGCAGCGTCCGACTAGCGGGAGTGGATACGCAGTATTTT. As protein: CASSVRLAGVDTQYF.